This T cell receptor beta chain was sequenced during a study of CD8+ T cells in alopecia areata. The wider study: Treated patients were given oral tofacitinib, which was dosed at 5 to 10 mg twice daily.

It was cDNA, reverse transcribed from extracted RNA, that served as the sequencing template. Generated by immunoSEQ multiplex PCR, the TCRdb table keeps only in-frame clones and is missing some. Of 210,000 or so clones in the sample, roughly three fifths were seen once. Concerning this clone itself: Antigen unknown.

Germline lookup yields CDR1 GTSNPN and CDR2 SVGIG (reference sequence). Unmatched junction bases numbered 2, after V lost 5 bases and J lost 2 bases. The CDR3 is made up of 13 amino acids. Study findings and constraints: Among the top 100, expanded CD8+ clones were significantly decreased by tofacitinib, as was scalp clonality. Under tofacitinib, numerous expanded lesional clonotypes remained detectable in scalp and blood.

As for treatment: oral pan-JAK inhibitor, 5-10 mg twice daily. In alopecia areata patients, both lesional scalp punch biopsies and peripheral blood were collected. This sample comprised CD4+ T cells sorted from blood, obtained at approximately week 45, from a patient treated with tofacitinib. The receptor comes from a human donor with alopecia areata. The chain uses TRBV30 and TRBJ2-2, with 7 bases identical to TRBD1. The CDR3 is CAWDRDNTGELFF. The CDR3 bases are TGTGCCTGGGACAGGGATAACACCGGGGAGCTGTTTTTT. The full variable domain, completed using reference TRBV30 and TRBJ2-2, is SQTIHQWPATLVQPVGSPLSLECTVEGTSNPNLYWYRQAAGRGLQLLFYSVGIGQISSEVPQNLSASRPQDRQFILSSKKLLLSDSGFYLCAWDRDNTGELFFGEGSRLTVL.